A selection of T cell receptor beta chains follows, all from one sample in a study of radiation and T cells in renal cell carcinoma. TCRdb's copy holds only in-frame clones and misses some; the assay was immunoSEQ multiplex PCR. The data contain around 130,000 clones, 88% of them singletons. Specimen: blood, collected from a patient whose treatment included radiotherapy and nephrectomy. The receptor set was obtained from a woman in her 70s with renal cell carcinoma. Both conserved end residues are part of each CDR3. A D gene is named only where the DNA matches it firmly. Clone sizes are given selectively: once, few, many, or a class where the clone is expanded.

D gene: .
V gene: TRBV2
J gene: TRBJ1-3
clone size: once
CDR3 protein: CASRGTAVSGNTIYF
CDR3 DNA: TGTGCCAGCCGGGGGACGGCGGTCTCTGGAAACACCATATATTTT

D gene: .
V gene: TRBV11-3
J gene: TRBJ2-7
clone size: .
CDR3 protein: CASSFGERRHSRYEQYF
CDR3 DNA: TGTGCCAGCAGCTTCGGGGAACGCAGACATTCCCGCTACGAGCAGTACTTC

D gene: .
V gene: TRBV6-5
J gene: TRBJ1-2
clone size: .
CDR3 protein: CASRNFGGSYGYTF
CDR3 DNA: TGTGCCAGCAGAAATTTCGGGGGGTCCTATGGCTACACCTTC

D gene: TRBD1
V gene: TRBV14
J gene: TRBJ1-2
clone size: few
CDR3 protein: CASRRTGEESYTF
CDR3 DNA: TGTGCCAGCCGCAGGACAGGGGAAGAGAGCTACACCTTC

D gene: TRBD2
V gene: TRBV28
J gene: TRBJ2-2
clone size: .
CDR3 protein: CASSLLAGRPGELFF
CDR3 DNA: TGTGCCAGCAGTTTGCTAGCGGGGAGACCCGGGGAGCTGTTTTTT

D gene: TRBD1
V gene: TRBV6-6
J gene: TRBJ1-2
clone size: .
CDR3 protein: CASRFRDRGDYGYTF
CDR3 DNA: TGTGCCAGCAGATTCCGGGACAGGGGGGACTATGGCTACACCTTC

D gene: .
V gene: TRBV30
J gene: TRBJ1-2
clone size: .
CDR3 protein: CAWSGGASGYTF
CDR3 DNA: TGTGCCTGGAGTGGGGGGGCTAGCGGCTACACCTTC

D gene: .
V gene: TRBV19
J gene: TRBJ2-1
clone size: .
CDR3 protein: CASSIGRSYNEQFF
CDR3 DNA: TGTGCCAGTAGTATTGGTCGGTCCTACAATGAGCAGTTCTTC

D gene: TRBD1
V gene: TRBV19
J gene: TRBJ1-2
clone size: .
CDR3 protein: CASTPDRGRNYGYTF
CDR3 DNA: TGTGCCAGTACCCCGGACAGGGGGCGTAACTATGGCTACACCTTC

D gene: .
V gene: TRBV6-6
J gene: TRBJ2-5
clone size: few
CDR3 protein: CASSYWAGREETQYF
CDR3 DNA: TGTGCCAGCAGTTACTGGGCAGGCCGGGAGGAGACCCAGTACTTC

D gene: .
V gene: TRBV30
J gene: TRBJ1-6
clone size: .
CDR3 protein: CAWAGRNSPLHF
CDR3 DNA: TGTGCCTGGGCAGGGCGGAATTCACCCCTCCACTTT

D gene: TRBD2
V gene: TRBV5-1
J gene: TRBJ2-1
clone size: .
CDR3 protein: CASSSGLETNEQFF
CDR3 DNA: TGCGCCAGCAGCTCGGGACTAGAGACCAATGAGCAGTTCTTC

D gene: TRBD2
V gene: TRBV27
J gene: TRBJ2-7
clone size: .
CDR3 protein: CASSLWLAGGEQYF
CDR3 DNA: TGTGCCAGCAGTTTGTGGCTAGCGGGGGGCGAGCAGTACTTC

D gene: TRBD1
V gene: TRBV7-2
J gene: TRBJ1-5
clone size: .
CDR3 protein: CASSSRGLSNQPQHF
CDR3 DNA: TGTGCCAGCAGCTCCAGGGGGCTTAGCAATCAGCCCCAGCATTTT

D gene: .
V gene: TRBV14
J gene: TRBJ1-1
clone size: .
CDR3 protein: CASSQEYSMNTEAFF
CDR3 DNA: TGTGCCAGCAGCCAAGAGTACAGCATGAACACTGAAGCTTTCTTT

D gene: TRBD1
V gene: TRBV27
J gene: TRBJ1-2
clone size: .
CDR3 protein: CASRGSGGNYGYTF
CDR3 DNA: TGTGCCAGCAGAGGGTCAGGGGGGAACTATGGCTACACCTTC

D gene: TRBD1
V gene: TRBV6-1
J gene: TRBJ1-5
clone size: .
CDR3 protein: CASRQGVSNQPQHF
CDR3 DNA: TGTGCCAGCAGACAGGGGGTTAGCAATCAGCCCCAGCATTTT

D gene: .
V gene: TRBV2
J gene: TRBJ2-4
clone size: .
CDR3 protein: CASGQKNIQYF
CDR3 DNA: TGTGCCAGCGGACAGAAAAACATTCAGTACTTC

D gene: .
V gene: TRBV9
J gene: TRBJ2-7
clone size: .
CDR3 protein: CASSVGQESYEQYF
CDR3 DNA: TGTGCCAGCAGCGTAGGACAGGAATCCTACGAGCAGTACTTC

D gene: .
V gene: TRBV2
J gene: TRBJ1-2
clone size: few
CDR3 protein: CASSDRGYTF
CDR3 DNA: TGTGCCAGCAGTGATCGTGGCTACACCTTC

D gene: .
V gene: TRBV19
J gene: TRBJ1-2
clone size: .
CDR3 protein: CASSPNTFYGYTF
CDR3 DNA: TGTGCCAGTAGTCCCAACACCTTCTATGGCTACACCTTC

D gene: .
V gene: TRBV10-2
J gene: TRBJ1-1
clone size: .
CDR3 protein: CASNTGNTEAFF
CDR3 DNA: TGCGCCAGTAACACAGGGAACACTGAAGCTTTCTTT

D gene: TRBD2
V gene: TRBV4-1
J gene: TRBJ2-3
clone size: once
CDR3 protein: CASTPSGGVGDTQYF
CDR3 DNA: TGCGCCAGCACTCCTAGCGGGGGGGTAGGAGATACGCAGTATTTT

D gene: .
V gene: TRBV4-1
J gene: TRBJ1-1
clone size: .
CDR3 protein: CASSREPRGIENEAFF
CDR3 DNA: TGCGCCAGCAGCCGAGAACCTCGGGGAATCGAGAATGAAGCTTTCTTT

D gene: .
V gene: TRBV28
J gene: TRBJ1-3
clone size: .
CDR3 protein: CASSVLGGTGSGNTIYF
CDR3 DNA: TGTGCCAGCAGCGTTTTAGGGGGTACAGGTTCTGGAAACACCATATATTTT

D gene: TRBD1
V gene: TRBV11-1
J gene: TRBJ1-1
clone size: .
CDR3 protein: CASSPSFGQGAFF
CDR3 DNA: TGTGCCAGCAGCCCGAGTTTTGGACAGGGGGCTTTCTTT

D gene: .
V gene: TRBV20-1
J gene: TRBJ1-2
clone size: .
CDR3 protein: CSATAGLGYTF
CDR3 DNA: TGCAGTGCTACGGCAGGGTTGGGCTACACCTTC

D gene: .
V gene: TRBV5-1
J gene: TRBJ2-2
clone size: .
CDR3 protein: CASSLVTAANTGELFF
CDR3 DNA: TGCGCCAGCAGCTTGGTGACAGCCGCGAACACCGGGGAGCTGTTTTTT

D gene: .
V gene: TRBV9
J gene: TRBJ1-2
clone size: .
CDR3 protein: CASSLQTDYGYTF
CDR3 DNA: TGTGCCAGCAGCTTACAGACAGACTATGGCTACACCTTC

D gene: TRBD1
V gene: TRBV4-2
J gene: TRBJ2-3
clone size: .
CDR3 protein: CASSLGQGETDTQYF
CDR3 DNA: TGTGCCAGCAGCCTGGGACAGGGGGAGACAGATACGCAGTATTTT

D gene: TRBD1
V gene: TRBV14
J gene: TRBJ1-1
clone size: once
CDR3 protein: CASSQIQGPFAEAFF
CDR3 DNA: TGTGCCAGCAGCCAAATACAGGGGCCTTTCGCTGAAGCTTTCTTT

D gene: .
V gene: TRBV5-1
J gene: TRBJ1-2
clone size: .
CDR3 protein: CASSLDGTGVRGYTF
CDR3 DNA: TGCGCCAGCAGCTTGGATGGTACAGGAGTTAGGGGCTACACCTTC

D gene: TRBD1
V gene: TRBV5-6
J gene: TRBJ2-1
clone size: .
CDR3 protein: CASSFGSGGAYNEQFF
CDR3 DNA: TGTGCCAGCAGCTTCGGGTCAGGGGGCGCCTACAATGAGCAGTTCTTC

D gene: .
V gene: TRBV27
J gene: TRBJ1-6
clone size: .
CDR3 protein: CATSRVVNSPLHF
CDR3 DNA: TGTGCCACTTCTCGGGTCGTTAATTCACCCCTCCACTTT

D gene: TRBD1
V gene: TRBV4-1
J gene: TRBJ2-7
clone size: .
CDR3 protein: CASSQHQQGMCYF
CDR3 DNA: TGCGCCAGCAGCCAGCACCAACAGGGGATGTGCTACTTC

D gene: TRBD1
V gene: TRBV19
J gene: TRBJ1-2
clone size: .
CDR3 protein: CASSTPGTGGHGYTF
CDR3 DNA: TGTGCCAGTAGTACCCCCGGGACAGGGGGGCATGGCTACACCTTC

D gene: TRBD1
V gene: TRBV2
J gene: TRBJ2-7
clone size: .
CDR3 protein: CASSDRDRGRSEQYF
CDR3 DNA: TGTGCCAGCAGTGACCGGGACAGGGGGCGGTCCGAGCAGTACTTC

D gene: TRBD1
V gene: TRBV11-3
J gene: TRBJ2-2
clone size: .
CDR3 protein: CASSLVSTGGTGELFF
CDR3 DNA: TGTGCCAGCAGCTTAGTGTCCACAGGGGGCACCGGGGAGCTGTTTTTT

D gene: .
V gene: TRBV30
J gene: TRBJ1-1
clone size: .
CDR3 protein: CAWSAGGPEAFF
CDR3 DNA: TGTGCCTGGAGTGCCGGGGGCCCTGAAGCTTTCTTT

D gene: .
V gene: TRBV5-4
J gene: TRBJ2-6
clone size: .
CDR3 protein: CASSFQGSGANVLTF
CDR3 DNA: TGTGCCAGCAGCTTTCAAGGGTCCGGGGCCAACGTCCTGACTTTC

D gene: TRBD1
V gene: TRBV11-1
J gene: TRBJ1-6
clone size: once
CDR3 protein: CASSPRDRVSPLHF
CDR3 DNA: TGTGCCAGCAGCCCCCGGGACAGGGTTTCACCCCTCCACTTT

D gene: .
V gene: TRBV5-1
J gene: TRBJ2-5
clone size: .
CDR3 protein: CASSLGGKETQYF
CDR3 DNA: TGCGCCAGCAGCTTAGGGGGGAAAGAGACCCAGTACTTC

D gene: TRBD2
V gene: TRBV4-2
J gene: TRBJ2-7
clone size: .
CDR3 protein: CASSQDLSSGATSYEQYF
CDR3 DNA: TGTGCCAGCAGCCAAGATCTGTCCAGCGGGGCGACCTCCTACGAGCAGTACTTC

D gene: TRBD1
V gene: TRBV27
J gene: TRBJ2-1
clone size: .
CDR3 protein: CASSIQGRYNEQFF
CDR3 DNA: TGTGCCAGCAGTATACAGGGGCGCTACAATGAGCAGTTCTTC